This T cell receptor beta chain was obtained from a study of T cells after yellow fever vaccination. Whole-study context: Preparing low-cell-number fractions relied on SMART-Seq v4 Ultra Low Input. Broader study findings: Abundant contaminating clonotypes from the bulk population could appear in FACS-sorted repertoires.

This clonotype has just a few counts. The target antigen is unknown. The authors made TCR cDNA by 5'RACE template switching, adding a universal primer site and UMIs. TCRdb independently ran MiXCR on the 5' RACE reads; one entry per CDR3 protein. The sample contains 300,000 to 350,000 distinct CDR3 sequences, 7% to 10% of which appear only once. This TCR came from a man between 18 and 35 years old who received the YFV17D yellow fever vaccine. Specimen: PBMCs, collected around 45 days after the first yellow fever vaccination.

For the CDR3, the DNA is TGTGCCAGCAGTTTGAAGCGGGGGAAACAGTACGTC. Translating it yields CASSLKRGKQYV. V gene TRBV12-3 or TRBV12-4 combines with J gene TRBJ2-7; 8 nucleotides match TRBD2. The CDR3 totals 12 residues. V was pared by 3 bases and J by 10 bases, with 5 bases of the junction left unmatched.